This TCR beta chain was profiled in a study of T cells in pancreatic ductal adenocarcinoma. The selected patients with pancreatic ductal adenocarcinoma had surgery but no neoadjuvant therapy. The length of the CDR3 is 12 residues. V dropped 5 bases and J dropped 7; count of bases not matched to a gene: 4. The germline V gene encodes CDR1 MDHEN and CDR2 SYDVKM. On this clone: No antigen is known for it.

Study results and limitations: Compared with tumor, blood showed more total productive templates and around 8-fold more clonotypes.

Profiling relied on immunoSEQ multiplex PCR, and the TCRdb table lists in-frame clones only, not all of them. This sample yields over 100,000 clones, of which nearly 95% are seen a single time; roughly 3.1% belongs to the top ten. Sequencing was performed on PBMCs. J is TRBJ2-7 and V is TRBV28; TRBD2 matches 8 bases. This receptor was identified in a human donor with pancreatic ductal adenocarcinoma. In nucleotides, the CDR3 is TGTGCCAGCAGTGGACTAGCCGGGGAGCAGTACTTC. Encoded protein: CASSGLAGEQYF.